Listed here are 27 T cell receptor beta chains from one sample, sequenced in a study of T-cell memory formation after mild COVID-19. TCRdb re-derived calls from the 5' RACE reads in MiXCR, one entry per CDR3 protein. The data contain hundreds of thousands of distinct CDR3 sequences, roughly 18% of them singletons. Sequencing input: PBMCs or a T cell subset sorted from them (not recorded which). All receptors come from an adult woman who had mild COVID-19 (a few samples of this study predate the infection). Cell type and time point are not known.

The chain carries TRBV12-3 or TRBV12-4 and TRBJ2-5; 7 bases match TRBD2. The CDR3 runs to 12 residues. The CDR3 DNA reads as TGTGCAACGGGGGAGGGTCAAGAGACCCAGTACTTC. Its protein is CATGEGQETQYF.

The gene calls are TRBV2 and TRBJ2-7; D may match TRBD1 or TRBD2 (5 bases each). This CDR3 is 15 amino acids long. V was shortened by 6 bases and J by 2 bases, with 17 bases between the two germline ends. The V gene's germline CDR1 is SNHLY and CDR2 FYNNEI. The CDR3 here is CASSPEGNGAYEQYF. CDR3 sequence (DNA): TGTGCCAGCAGCCCCGAGGGGAACGGTGCCTACGAGCAGTACTTC.

Ten or more counts support this clonotype. The V gene is TRBV20-1, the J gene TRBJ2-1, with TRBD2 matching 14 bases. CDR1 is DFQATT and CDR2 is SNEGSKA in the germline V gene (reference sequence). The junction had 10 bases not matched to a gene; V was cut back by 6 bases and J by 0 bases. The CDR3 runs to 18 residues. The CDR3 reads CSARGLAGVRGSYNEQFF. The CDR3 DNA reads as TGCAGTGCAAGGGGACTAGCGGGAGTCAGGGGCTCCTACAATGAGCAGTTCTTC.

The table lists this clonotype with a few counts. This rearrangement joins TRBV7-2 to TRBJ1-2; D remains ambiguous. The CDR3 runs 15 residues. V lost 0 bases and J 3 bases, leaving 11 bases between the germline ends. Looked up from germline, CDR1 is SGHTA and CDR2 is FQGNSA. The CDR3 DNA reads as TGTGCCAGCAGCTTAGCGCCGGGAGGGTACTATGGCTACACCTTC. Amino acids: CASSLAPGGYYGYTF.

In this sample, this clonotype turned up a few times. V is TRBV4-3 and J is TRBJ2-7, with 11 bases that match TRBD2. V lost 3 bases and J lost 3; bases outside the gene matches: 7. Germline V gene sequence: CDR1 LGHNA, CDR2 YSLEER. This CDR3 has 16 residues. The CDR3 DNA reads as TGCGCCAGCAGCCAGGATACTAGCGGGAGAGGCTACGAGCAGTACTTC. This translates into CASSQDTSGRGYEQYF.

This chain uses TRBV6-6 with TRBJ2-7, with TRBD1 matching 12 bases. Germline CDR1 and CDR2: MNHNY and SVGAGI (reference sequence). The CDR3 spans 17 residues. V lost 3 bases to trimming and J lost 0 bases; unmatched junction nucleotides: 6. CDR3 nucleotides: TGTGCCAGCAGTTATCCGGGACAGGGGGCAAGCTCCTACGAGCAGTACTTC. Its protein product is CASSYPGQGASSYEQYF.

This clonotype has a handful of counts. The chain couples TRBV7-7 to TRBJ2-5, with a weak D call TRBD1 (6 bases). This CDR3 comprises 11 residues. Germline loops: CDR1 SSHAT, CDR2 FNYEAQ (reference sequence). V was trimmed by 11 bases and J by 5 bases, leaving 12 bases between them. This CDR3 is CAAGESETQYF. The CDR3 DNA is TGTGCCGCAGGGGAGTCGGAGACCCAGTACTTC.

The chain joins TRBV12-3 or TRBV12-4 to TRBJ1-6, with D unclear. There are 18 residues in the CDR3. Trimming cost V 5 bases and J 0 bases, with 17 bases left between them. For the CDR3, the DNA is TGTGCCAGCAGTGCCCGGATCCTTTCGAGCTCCTATAATTCACCCCTCCACTTT. It codes for CASSARILSSSYNSPLHF.

This clonotype was observed many times. The rearrangement joins TRBV6-5 to TRBJ2-7; weak D call: TRBD2 (6 bases). V lost 4 bases, J lost 0 bases, and 13 bases lay in between. The CDR3 is made up of 15 amino acids. Germline V lookup: CDR1 MNHEY, CDR2 SVGAGI. Written as DNA, the CDR3 is TGTGCCAGCAGTTCGGGAGCGCTATCCTCCTACGAGCAGTACTTC. Translated: CASSSGALSSYEQYF.

The J gene is TRBJ1-1, the V gene TRBV19; possible D gene TRBD1, 6 bases. With 5 bases removed from V and 6 bases from J, the gap between germline ends came to 19 bases. Germline V CDR1 and CDR2: LNHDA, SQIVND (reference sequence). This CDR3 spans 15 amino acids. This CDR3 is CASSRRGSSGAEAFF. CDR3 nucleotide sequence: TGTGCCAGTAGTCGCCGGGGGAGCTCAGGGGCTGAAGCTTTCTTT.

This clonotype was counted a few times. The chain recombines TRBV9 with TRBJ2-7, with D maybe TRBD1 (6 bases). V was clipped by 0 bases and J by 5 bases, with 15 bases between them. The CDR3 extends over 15 amino acids. Germline V gives CDR1 SGDLS, CDR2 YYNGEE. In DNA form, the CDR3 reads TGTGCCAGCAGCGTAGGTCAACAGGGCAAGGACGAGCAGTACTTC. It yields the protein CASSVGQQGKDEQYF.

This clonotype was seen many times. The chain uses TRBV5-1 and TRBJ2-7, with unresolved D. V was shortened by 0 bases and J by 3 bases, with 16 bases between the two germline ends. This CDR3 spans 16 amino acids. The V gene's germline CDR1 is SGHRS and CDR2 YFSETQ. DNA for the CDR3: TGCGCCAGCAGCTTGGTTTCGCCCGACGGTGGCTACGAGCAGTACTTC. Translating it yields CASSLVSPDGGYEQYF.

The V and J genes are TRBV4-2 and TRBJ2-5, with D possibly being TRBD2 (5 bases). Germline lookup yields CDR1 LGHNA and CDR2 YNFKEQ. This CDR3 comprises 17 residues. Trimming took off 0 bases at V and 1 base at J, with 15 bases between the two ends. CDR3 DNA sequence: TGTGCCAGCAGCCAAGATTCCGGCCTGCGGGCCCAAGAGACCCAGTACTTC. Its translation: CASSQDSGLRAQETQYF.

The chain links TRBV15 to TRBJ2-5, with 9 bases identical to TRBD2. Germline V gene lookup returns CDR1 LNHNV and CDR2 YYDKDF (reference sequence). The CDR3 totals 17 residues. V gave up 6 bases and J gave up 5 bases; unmatched junction bases: 16. This CDR3 is CATSDVREGKGVETQYF. The CDR3 DNA reads as TGTGCCACCAGTGATGTGCGGGAGGGAAAGGGAGTGGAGACCCAGTACTTC.

V gene TRBV9 combines with J gene TRBJ2-1; D gene uncertain. This CDR3 region has 14 residues. The germline V gene has CDR1 SGDLS and CDR2 YYNGEE. The V gene lost 3 bases and the J gene lost 0 bases, with 7 bases spanning the gap. CDR3 bases: TGTGCCAGCAGCGCTTATCACTCCTACAATGAGCAGTTCTTC. Encoded protein: CASSAYHSYNEQFF. Using reference TRBV9 and TRBJ2-1 for the parts outside the CDR3, the full variable domain is DSGVTQTPKHLITATGQRVTLRCSPRSGDLSVYWYQQSLDQGLQFLIQYYNGEERAKGNILERFSAQQFPDLHSELNLSSLELGDSALYFCASSAYHSYNEQFFGPGTRLTVL.

The V call is TRBV6-6, the J call TRBJ2-5; 12 nucleotides match TRBD2. The V segment lost 6 bases and the J segment 4 bases; nucleotides outside the gene matches: 6. CDR3 length: 15 residues. Germline lookup yields CDR1 MNHNY and CDR2 SVGAGI (reference sequence). CDR3 protein: CASRSSTSGGETQYF. The CDR3 DNA reads TGTGCCAGCAGGAGCTCGACTAGCGGGGGAGAGACCCAGTACTTC.

This clonotype was picked up a small number of times. The rearrangement uses TRBV11-2 and TRBJ1-4; a possible D gene is TRBD1 (6 bases). Germline V CDR1 and CDR2: SGHAT, FQNNGV. V was cut by 1 base and J by 8 bases, with 17 bases left in between. The CDR3 is made up of 16 amino acids. The CDR3 here is CASSLGPGHWAEKLFF. The DNA for the CDR3 is TGTGCCAGCAGCTTAGGCCCGGGACATTGGGCGGAAAAACTGTTTTTT.

This clonotype was counted a few times. This sequence joins TRBV7-7 and TRBJ2-1, with a tentative D call TRBD2 (5 bases). The CDR3 contains 14 residues. Germline-derived CDR1 and CDR2 are SSHAT and FNYEAQ (reference sequence). With 5 bases removed from V and 6 bases from J, the gap between germline ends came to 14 bases. The CDR3 spells CASSPALSGNEQFF. The CDR3 nucleotides read TGTGCCAGCAGCCCCGCGTTGAGCGGCAATGAGCAGTTCTTC.

CDR3 coding DNA: TGTGCCAGCAGTTACCCGACGGGGGAGGACGCAGATACGCAGTATTTT. It is translated as CASSYPTGEDADTQYF. The genes are TRBV6-2 or TRBV6-3 and TRBJ2-3; D is perhaps TRBD2 (6 bases). V was clipped by 2 bases and J by 4 bases, with 16 bases between them. CDR3 length: 16 amino acids. Per the germline V gene, CDR1 is MNHEY and CDR2 is SVGEGT.

This chain joins TRBV12-3 or TRBV12-4 and TRBJ1-1; the D gene is possibly TRBD1 (6 bases). The V and J ends lost 6 bases and 4 bases respectively, with 18 bases between them. The CDR3 loop spans 15 amino acids. The CDR3 DNA is TGTGCCAGCAGCCCTGGGGGGCAAGGAGGCACTGAAGCTTTCTTT. This encodes CASSPGGQGGTEAFF.

This clonotype was seen repeatedly, ten times or more. This sequence joins TRBV4-3 and TRBJ2-1; 7 nucleotides align to TRBD1. CDR1 and CDR2 from the germline V gene are LGHNA and YSLEER. V was clipped by 1 base and J by 3 bases; unmatched bases: 3. CDR3 size: 15 residues. The CDR3 reads CASSQVGQSYNEQFF. The CDR3 DNA sequence: TGCGCCAGCAGCCAAGTGGGACAGAGCTACAATGAGCAGTTCTTC.

This clonotype showed up just a few times. The chain is built from TRBV2 and TRBJ1-1; 10 positions agree with TRBD1. V gave up 6 bases and J gave up 1 base; unmatched junction bases: 14. This CDR3 is 18 amino acids long. Germline CDR1 SNHLY, CDR2 FYNNEI. The CDR3 coding sequence is TGTGCCAGCAGCTTCCTCTCGACAGGGGGCGCAGGGAACACTGAAGCTTTCTTT. Amino acids: CASSFLSTGGAGNTEAFF. Together with reference TRBV2 and TRBJ1-1, the CDR3 gives the full variable domain: EPEVTQTPSHQVTQMGQEVILRCVPISNHLYFYWYRQILGQKVEFLVSFYNNEISEKSEIFDDQFSVERPDGSNFTLKIRSTKLEDSAMYFCASSFLSTGGAGNTEAFFGQGTRLTVV.

The chain uses TRBV7-3 and TRBJ2-1; 10 bases agree with TRBD2. CDR3 length equals 20 residues. With V trimmed by 5 bases and J by 0 bases, 16 bases remained unmatched. Germline lookup yields CDR1 SGHTA and CDR2 FQGTGA. CDR3 DNA sequence: TGTGCCAGCAGCCCTTCTCCGATGGGAGCGGGGGGGCCCTCCTACAATGAGCAGTTCTTC. Its protein is CASSPSPMGAGGPSYNEQFF.

This clonotype was seen a handful of times. The V gene is TRBV4-1, the J gene TRBJ2-1; 11 bases map to TRBD2. CDR3 length: 15 amino acids. V dropped 0 bases and J dropped 10; count of bases not matched to a gene: 5. Germline loops: CDR1 MGHRA, CDR2 YSYEKL. The DNA for the CDR3 is TGCGCCAGCAGCCAAGATATACTAGCGGGGGTAGAGCAGTTCTTC. Protein sequence: CASSQDILAGVEQFF.

This clonotype was found a few times. This sequence joins TRBV5-1 and TRBJ2-7, with a possible D match to TRBD1 (6 bases). Germline lookup yields CDR1 SGHRS and CDR2 YFSETQ. This CDR3 spans 15 amino acids. V was trimmed by 0 bases and J by 4 bases, leaving 14 bases between them. The CDR3, as DNA: TGCGCCAGCAGCTTGGGTGGGGGCCCCGTTTACGAGCAGTACTTC. This codes for CASSLGGGPVYEQYF.

The V gene is TRBV20-1, the J gene TRBJ2-1; 11 bases match TRBD2. Looked up from germline, CDR1 is DFQATT and CDR2 is SNEGSKA (reference sequence). The CDR3 contains 15 residues. V lost 3 bases and J lost 4; bases outside the gene matches: 5. CDR3 DNA sequence: TGCAGTGCTAGGGCGGGACTAGCGGAGTACAATGAGCAGTTCTTC. Translating gives CSARAGLAEYNEQFF.

The table lists this clonotype with a few counts. The gene calls are TRBV7-3 and TRBJ2-5; D call uncertain. The CDR3 runs to 15 residues. The V and J ends lost 0 bases and 5 bases respectively, with 13 bases between them. Germline V gene lookup returns CDR1 SGHTA and CDR2 FQGTGA. In DNA, the CDR3 is TGTGCCAGCAGCTTAACGCCAGGCGGTCGGGAGACCCAGTACTTC. Translated: CASSLTPGGRETQYF.